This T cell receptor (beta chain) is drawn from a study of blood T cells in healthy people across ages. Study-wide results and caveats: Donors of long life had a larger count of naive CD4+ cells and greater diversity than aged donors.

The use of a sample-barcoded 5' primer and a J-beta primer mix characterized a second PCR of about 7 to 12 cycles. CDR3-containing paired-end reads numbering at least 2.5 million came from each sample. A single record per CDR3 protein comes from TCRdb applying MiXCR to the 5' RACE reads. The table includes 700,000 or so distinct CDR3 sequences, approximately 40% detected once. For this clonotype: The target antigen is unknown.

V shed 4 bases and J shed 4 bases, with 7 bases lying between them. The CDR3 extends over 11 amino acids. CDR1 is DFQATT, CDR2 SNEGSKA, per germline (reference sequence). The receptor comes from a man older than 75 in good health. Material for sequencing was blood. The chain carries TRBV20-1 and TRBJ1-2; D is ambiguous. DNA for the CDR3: TGCAGTGCTACCGGGTCCTATGGCTACACCTTC. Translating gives CSATGSYGYTF.